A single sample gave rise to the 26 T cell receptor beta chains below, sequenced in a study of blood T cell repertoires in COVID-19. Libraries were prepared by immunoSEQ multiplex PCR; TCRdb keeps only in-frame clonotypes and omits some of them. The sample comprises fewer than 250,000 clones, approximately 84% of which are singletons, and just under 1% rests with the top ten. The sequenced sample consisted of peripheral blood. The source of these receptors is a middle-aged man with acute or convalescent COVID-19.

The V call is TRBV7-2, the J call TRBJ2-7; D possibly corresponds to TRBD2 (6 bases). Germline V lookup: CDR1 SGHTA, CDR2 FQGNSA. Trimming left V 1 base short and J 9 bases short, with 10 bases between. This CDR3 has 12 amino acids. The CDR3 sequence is CASSLVVGGQYF. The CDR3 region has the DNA TGTGCCAGCAGCTTAGTGGTCGGGGGGCAGTACTTC.

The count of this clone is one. The CDR3 loop reads CASSFGSNQPQHF. CDR3 DNA: TGTGCCAGCAGTTTCGGGAGCAATCAGCCCCAGCATTTT. The chain is built from TRBV6-2 or TRBV6-3 and TRBJ1-5; no firm D call. This CDR3 region has 13 residues. CDR1 and CDR2 (germline): MNHEY, SVGEGT. V shed 4 bases and J shed 1 base, with 5 bases lying between them.

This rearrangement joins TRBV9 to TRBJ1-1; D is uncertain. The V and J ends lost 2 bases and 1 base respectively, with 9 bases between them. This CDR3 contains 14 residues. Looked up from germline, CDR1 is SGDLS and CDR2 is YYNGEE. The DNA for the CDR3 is TGTGCCAGCAGCGTCGAACTCTCGAACACTGAAGCTTTCTTT. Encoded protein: CASSVELSNTEAFF.

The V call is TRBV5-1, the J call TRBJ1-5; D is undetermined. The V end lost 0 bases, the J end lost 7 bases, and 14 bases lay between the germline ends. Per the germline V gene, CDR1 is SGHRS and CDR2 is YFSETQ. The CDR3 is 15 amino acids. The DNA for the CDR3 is TGCGCCAGCAGCTTGGATTTGGGAGCGGGACAGCCCCAGCATTTT. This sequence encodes CASSLDLGAGQPQHF.

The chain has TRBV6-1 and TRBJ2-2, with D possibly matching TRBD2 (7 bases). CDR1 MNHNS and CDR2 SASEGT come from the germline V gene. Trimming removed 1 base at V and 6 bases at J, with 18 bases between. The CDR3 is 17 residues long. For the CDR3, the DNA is TGTGCCAGCAGTGAAGGAGGGGGAGGGAGGGCTGCCGGGGAGCTGTTTTTT. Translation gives CASSEGGGGRAAGELFF.

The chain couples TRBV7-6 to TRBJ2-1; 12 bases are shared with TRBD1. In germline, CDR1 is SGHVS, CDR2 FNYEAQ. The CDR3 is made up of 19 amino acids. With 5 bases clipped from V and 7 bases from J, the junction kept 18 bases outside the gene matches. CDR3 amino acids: CASSRTNPGQGAQRNEQFF. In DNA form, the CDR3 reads TGTGCCAGCAGCCGCACGAATCCGGGACAGGGGGCGCAAAGGAATGAGCAGTTCTTC.

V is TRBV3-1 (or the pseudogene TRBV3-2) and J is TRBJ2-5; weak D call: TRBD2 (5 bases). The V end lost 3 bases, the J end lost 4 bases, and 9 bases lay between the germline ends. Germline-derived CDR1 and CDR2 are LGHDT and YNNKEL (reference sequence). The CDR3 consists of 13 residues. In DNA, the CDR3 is TGTGCCAGCAGCCATATCGCGGGAGAGACCCAGTACTTC. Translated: CASSHIAGETQYF.

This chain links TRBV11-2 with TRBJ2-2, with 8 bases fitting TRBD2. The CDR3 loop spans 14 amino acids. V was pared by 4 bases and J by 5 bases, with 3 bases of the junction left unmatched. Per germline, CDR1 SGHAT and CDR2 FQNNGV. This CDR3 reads CASSSRGGTGELFF. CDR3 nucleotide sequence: TGTGCCAGCAGCTCCCGGGGGGGAACCGGGGAGCTGTTTTTT.

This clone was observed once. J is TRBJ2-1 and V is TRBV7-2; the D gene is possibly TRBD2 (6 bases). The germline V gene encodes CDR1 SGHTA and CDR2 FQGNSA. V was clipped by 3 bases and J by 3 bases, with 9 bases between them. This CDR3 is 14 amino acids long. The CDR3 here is CASSLDYNYNEQFF. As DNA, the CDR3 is TGTGCCAGCAGCTTGGACTACAACTACAATGAGCAGTTCTTC.

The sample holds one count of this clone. The CDR3 is CASSYHRSGSSYEQYF. The CDR3 nucleotides read TGTGCCAGCAGTTATCATAGAAGCGGCAGCTCCTACGAGCAGTACTTC. The gene calls are TRBV6-2 or TRBV6-3 and TRBJ2-7, with D possibly TRBD2 on 5 matching bases. Deletions cut 3 bases from V and 0 bases from J, with 15 bases between. Germline V gene sequence: CDR1 MNHEY, CDR2 SVGEGT. The CDR3 extends over 16 amino acids.

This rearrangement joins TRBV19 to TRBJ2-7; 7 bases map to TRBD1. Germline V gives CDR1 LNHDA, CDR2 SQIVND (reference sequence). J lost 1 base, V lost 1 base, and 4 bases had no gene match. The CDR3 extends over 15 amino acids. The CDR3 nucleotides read TGTGCCAGTAGTATAGCGGGACAGTGGTCCTACGAGCAGTACTTC. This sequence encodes CASSIAGQWSYEQYF.

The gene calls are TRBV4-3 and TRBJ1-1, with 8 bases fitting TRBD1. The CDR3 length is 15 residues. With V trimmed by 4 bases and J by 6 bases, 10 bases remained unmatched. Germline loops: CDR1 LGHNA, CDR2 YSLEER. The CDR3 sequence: CASSLIDRGFAEAFF. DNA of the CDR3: TGCGCCAGCAGCCTTATAGACAGGGGTTTTGCTGAAGCTTTCTTT.

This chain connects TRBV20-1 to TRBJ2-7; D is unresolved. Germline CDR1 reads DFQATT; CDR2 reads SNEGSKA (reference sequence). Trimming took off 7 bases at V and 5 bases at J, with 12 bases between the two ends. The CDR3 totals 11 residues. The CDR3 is CSGVVKNEQYF. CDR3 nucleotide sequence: TGCAGTGGCGTAGTAAAGAACGAGCAGTACTTC.

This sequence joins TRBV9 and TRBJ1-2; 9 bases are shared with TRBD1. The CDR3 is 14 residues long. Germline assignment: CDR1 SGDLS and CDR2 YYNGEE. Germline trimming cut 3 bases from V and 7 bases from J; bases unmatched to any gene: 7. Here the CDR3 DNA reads TGTGCCAGCAGCGGAAACAGGGGGCAGGGTGGCTACACCTTC. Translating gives CASSGNRGQGGYTF.

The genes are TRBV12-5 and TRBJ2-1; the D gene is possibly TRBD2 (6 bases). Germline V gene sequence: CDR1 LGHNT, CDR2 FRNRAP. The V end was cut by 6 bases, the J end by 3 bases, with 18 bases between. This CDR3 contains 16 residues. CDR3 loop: CASGKKSGQNYNEQFF. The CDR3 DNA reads TGTGCTAGTGGCAAAAAGAGCGGGCAGAACTACAATGAGCAGTTCTTC.

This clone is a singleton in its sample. CDR3 nucleotide sequence: TGCGCCAGCAGCCAAGGGGCAGGGATGGACTATGGCTACACCTTC. This codes for CASSQGAGMDYGYTF. This chain links TRBV4-1 with TRBJ1-2, with a tentative D call TRBD1 (5 bases). The CDR3 is 15 amino acids. CDR1 is MGHRA and CDR2 is YSYEKL in the germline V gene. V lost 1 base to trimming and J lost 3 bases, with 12 bases between them.

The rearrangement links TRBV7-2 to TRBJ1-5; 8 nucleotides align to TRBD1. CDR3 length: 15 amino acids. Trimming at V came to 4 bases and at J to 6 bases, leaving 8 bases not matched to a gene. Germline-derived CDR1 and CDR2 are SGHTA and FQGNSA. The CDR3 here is CASSSGQGRSQPQHF. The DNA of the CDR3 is TGTGCCAGCAGCTCTGGACAGGGAAGGAGTCAGCCCCAGCATTTT.

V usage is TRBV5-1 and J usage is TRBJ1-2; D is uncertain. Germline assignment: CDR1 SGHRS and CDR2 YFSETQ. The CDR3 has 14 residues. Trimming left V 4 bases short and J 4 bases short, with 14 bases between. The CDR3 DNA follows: TGCGCCAGCAGCAAGACTGAAACCTTCTATGGCTACACCTTC. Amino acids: CASSKTETFYGYTF. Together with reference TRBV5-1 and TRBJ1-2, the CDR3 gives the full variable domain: KAGVTQTPRYLIKTRGQQVTLSCSPISGHRSVSWYQQTPGQGLQFLFEYFSETQRNKGNFPGRFSGRQFSNSRSEMNVSTLELGDSALYLCASSKTETFYGYTFGSGTRLTVV.

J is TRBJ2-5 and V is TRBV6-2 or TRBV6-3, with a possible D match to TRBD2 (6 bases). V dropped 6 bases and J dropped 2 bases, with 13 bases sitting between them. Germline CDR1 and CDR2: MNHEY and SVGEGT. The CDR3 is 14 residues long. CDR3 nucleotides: TGTGCCAGCAGCCTCGGGGGAGAACAAGAGACCCAGTACTTC. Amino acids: CASSLGGEQETQYF.

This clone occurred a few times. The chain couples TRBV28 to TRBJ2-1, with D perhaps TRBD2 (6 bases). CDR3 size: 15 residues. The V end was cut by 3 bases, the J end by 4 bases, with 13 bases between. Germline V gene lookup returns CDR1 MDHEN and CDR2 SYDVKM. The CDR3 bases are TGTGCCAGCAGTTTCGTCGCAGGGACTTACAATGAGCAGTTCTTC. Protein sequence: CASSFVAGTYNEQFF.

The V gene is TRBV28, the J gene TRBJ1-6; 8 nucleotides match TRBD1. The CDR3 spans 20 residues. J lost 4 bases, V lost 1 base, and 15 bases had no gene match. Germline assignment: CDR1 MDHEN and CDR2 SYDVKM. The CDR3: CASSLSQFGQGVSYNSPLHF. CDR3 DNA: TGTGCCAGCAGTTTATCCCAATTCGGACAGGGAGTCTCTTATAATTCACCCCTCCACTTT. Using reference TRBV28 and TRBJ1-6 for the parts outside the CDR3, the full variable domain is DVKVTQSSRYLVKRTGEKVFLECVQDMDHENMFWYRQDPGLGLRLIYFSYDVKMKEKGDIPEGYSVSREKKERFSLILESASTNQTSMYLCASSLSQFGQGVSYNSPLHFGNGTRLTVT.

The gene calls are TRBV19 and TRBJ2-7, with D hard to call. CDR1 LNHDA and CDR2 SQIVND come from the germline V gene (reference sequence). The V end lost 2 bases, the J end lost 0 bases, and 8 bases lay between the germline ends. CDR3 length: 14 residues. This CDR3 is CASSIIQASYEQYF. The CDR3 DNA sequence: TGTGCCAGTAGTATAATCCAGGCCTCCTACGAGCAGTACTTC.

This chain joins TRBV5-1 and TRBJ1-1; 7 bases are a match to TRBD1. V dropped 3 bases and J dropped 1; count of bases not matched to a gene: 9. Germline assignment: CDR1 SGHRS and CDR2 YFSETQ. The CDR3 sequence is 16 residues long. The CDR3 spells CASSSGSRTGNTEAFF. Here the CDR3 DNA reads TGCGCCAGCAGCTCCGGTAGTCGGACAGGGAACACTGAAGCTTTCTTT.

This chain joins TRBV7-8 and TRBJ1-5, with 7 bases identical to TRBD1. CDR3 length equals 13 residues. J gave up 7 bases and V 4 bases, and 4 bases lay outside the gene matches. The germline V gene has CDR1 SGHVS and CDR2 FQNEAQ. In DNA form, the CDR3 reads TGTGCCAGCAGCTACAGGGGTTTCCAGCCCCAGCATTTT. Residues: CASSYRGFQPQHF.

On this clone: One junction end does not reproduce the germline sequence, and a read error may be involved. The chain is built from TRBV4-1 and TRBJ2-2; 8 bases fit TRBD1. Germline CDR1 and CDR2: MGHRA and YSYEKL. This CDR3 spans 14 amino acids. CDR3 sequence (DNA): TGCGCCAGCAGTCAAGCAGGGGGCGGCGGGGAGCTGTTTTTT. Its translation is CASSQAGGGGELFF.

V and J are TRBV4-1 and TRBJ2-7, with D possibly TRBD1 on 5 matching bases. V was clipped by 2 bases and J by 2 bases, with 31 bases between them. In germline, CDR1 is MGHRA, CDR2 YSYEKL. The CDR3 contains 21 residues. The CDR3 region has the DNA TGCGCCAGCAGCCAATCTATTACGGACATGACGTACGCCTATTATGCCTACGAGCAGTACTTC. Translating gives CASSQSITDMTYAYYAYEQYF.